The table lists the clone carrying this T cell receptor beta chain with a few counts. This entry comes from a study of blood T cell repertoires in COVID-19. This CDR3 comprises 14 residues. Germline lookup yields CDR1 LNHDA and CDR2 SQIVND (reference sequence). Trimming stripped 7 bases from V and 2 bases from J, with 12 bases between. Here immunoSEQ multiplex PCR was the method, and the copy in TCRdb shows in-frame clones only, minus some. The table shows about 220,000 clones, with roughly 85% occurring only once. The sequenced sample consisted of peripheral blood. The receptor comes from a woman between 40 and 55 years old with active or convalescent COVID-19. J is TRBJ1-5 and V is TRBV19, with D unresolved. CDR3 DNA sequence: TGTGCCAGTAACGAGGGTATTGGCAATCAGCCCCAGCATTTT. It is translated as CASNEGIGNQPQHF. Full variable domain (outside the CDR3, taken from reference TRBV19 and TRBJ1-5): DGGITQSPKYLFRKEGQNVTLSCEQNLNHDAMYWYRQDPGQGLRLIYYSQIVNDFQKGDIAEGYSVSREKKESFPLTVTSAQKNPTAFYLCASNEGIGNQPQHFGDGTRLSIL.